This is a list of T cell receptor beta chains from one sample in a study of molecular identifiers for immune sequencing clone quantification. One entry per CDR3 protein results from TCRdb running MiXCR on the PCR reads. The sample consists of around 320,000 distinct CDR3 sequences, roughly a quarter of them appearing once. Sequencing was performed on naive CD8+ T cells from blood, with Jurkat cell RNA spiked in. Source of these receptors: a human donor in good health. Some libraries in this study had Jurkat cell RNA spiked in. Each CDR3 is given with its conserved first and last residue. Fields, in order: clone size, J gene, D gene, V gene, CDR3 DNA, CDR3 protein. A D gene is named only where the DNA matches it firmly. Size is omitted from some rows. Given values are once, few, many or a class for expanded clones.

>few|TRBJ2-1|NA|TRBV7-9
TGTGCCAGCAGCTCGCTAGGTGAGCAGTTCTTC
CASSSLGEQFF
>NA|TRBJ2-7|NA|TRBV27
TGTGCCAGCAGTTTATCGGCGTCCTACGAGCCGTACTTC
CASSLSASYEPYF
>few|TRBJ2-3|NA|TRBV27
TGTGCCAGCAGTCCCCCAGGGCCGGTCACAGATACGCAGTATTTT
CASSPPGPVTDTQYF
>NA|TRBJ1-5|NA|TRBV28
TGTGCCAGCAGTTTATCCCTTCAGGGCAATCAGCCCCAGCGTTTT
CASSLSLQGNQPQRF
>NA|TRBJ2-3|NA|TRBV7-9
TGTGCCAGCAGCTTAGTGAGCGCAGATACGCAGTCTTTT
CASSLVSADTQSF
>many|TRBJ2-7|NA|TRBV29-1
TGCAGCGCCCGAGGGTCAGCTTACGAGCAGTACTTC
CSARGSAYEQYF
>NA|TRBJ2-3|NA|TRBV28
TGTGCCGGCATTTCAGGGTGGTGGGATACGCAGTATTTT
CAGISGWWDTQYF
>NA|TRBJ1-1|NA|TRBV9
TGTGTCAGCAGCGTAGGGGCAGGGCCTACTCCTAACACTGAAGCTTTCTTT
CVSSVGAGPTPNTEAFF
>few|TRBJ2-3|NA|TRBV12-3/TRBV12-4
TGTGCCAGCAGTTTACTCACGGGGCCAGATACGCAGTATTTT
CASSLLTGPDTQYF
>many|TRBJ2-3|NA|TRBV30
TGTGCCTGGGGGAGGAGTGGGGCAGATACGCAGTATTTT
CAWGRSGADTQYF
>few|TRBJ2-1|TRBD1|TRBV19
TGTGCCAGTAGTACCGGGACAGGACTCTCCTACAATGAGCAGTTCTTC
CASSTGTGLSYNEQFF
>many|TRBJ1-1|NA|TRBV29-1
TGCAGCGTTGGTTACGGGGCCGGCACTGAAGCTTTCTTT
CSVGYGAGTEAFF
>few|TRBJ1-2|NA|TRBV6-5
TGTGCCAGCAGTTACGGAGACAACTATGGCTACACCTTC
CASSYGDNYGYTF
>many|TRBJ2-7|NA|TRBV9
TGTGCCAGCAGCGTAGGAGGCTACTCCTACGAGCAGTACTTC
CASSVGGYSYEQYF
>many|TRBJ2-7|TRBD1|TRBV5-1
TGCGCCAGCAGCTTGGTTTCGGGACAGGGGTTCAACGAGCAGTACTTC
CASSLVSGQGFNEQYF
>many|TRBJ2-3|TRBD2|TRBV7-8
TGTGCCAGCAGCTTACTAGCGGGGGGGCTAAGCACAGATACGCAGTATTTT
CASSLLAGGLSTDTQYF
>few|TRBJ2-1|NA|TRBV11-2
TGTGCCAGCAGCCCCCCAACCGGGGGTGAGCAGTTCTTC
CASSPPTGGEQFF
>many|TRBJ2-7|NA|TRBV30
TGTGCCTGGAGCGAAGGGGCTAACCCCCTCTACGAGCAGTACTTC
CAWSEGANPLYEQYF
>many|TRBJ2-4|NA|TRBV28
TGTGCCAGCAGTTTTAGCGCGAACAAAAACATTCAGTACTTC
CASSFSANKNIQYF
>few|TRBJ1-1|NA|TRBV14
TGTGCCAGCAGCCAAGGCAGGAGTACTGAAGCTTTCTTT
CASSQGRSTEAFF
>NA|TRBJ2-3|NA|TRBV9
TGTGCCAGCAGCGTAGGAGCCTCCAGCGCAGAAACGCAGTATTTT
CASSVGASSAETQYF
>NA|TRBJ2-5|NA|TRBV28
TGTGCCAGCAGTCCAGTGACAGGCGCGCTGGAGACCCAGTACTTC
CASSPVTGALETQYF
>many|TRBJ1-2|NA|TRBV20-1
TGCAGTGAAGTCCGGACACAACCCCCCTATGATGGCTACACCTTC
CSEVRTQPPYDGYTF
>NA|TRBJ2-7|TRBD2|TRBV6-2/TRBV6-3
TGTGCCAGCACCACCGGACTAGCTCTTCCCTACGAGCAGTACTTC
CASTTGLALPYEQYF
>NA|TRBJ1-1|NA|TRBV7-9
TGTGCCAGCACCTCAGGGGAGGCTTTCTTT
CASTSGEAFF
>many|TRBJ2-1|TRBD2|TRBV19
TGTGCCAGTAGAAACCCTCTAGCGGCGGGAGCCACCAATGAGCAGTTCTTC
CASRNPLAAGATNEQFF
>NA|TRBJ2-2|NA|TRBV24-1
TGTGCCACCAGGGTGGGAGGCACCGGGGAGCTGTTTTTT
CATRVGGTGELFF
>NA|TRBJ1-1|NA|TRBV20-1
TGCAGTGCTCGCCGCCGTGGGGCGTGTGGGCCTGCCGCTTTCTTT
CSARRRGACGPAAFF